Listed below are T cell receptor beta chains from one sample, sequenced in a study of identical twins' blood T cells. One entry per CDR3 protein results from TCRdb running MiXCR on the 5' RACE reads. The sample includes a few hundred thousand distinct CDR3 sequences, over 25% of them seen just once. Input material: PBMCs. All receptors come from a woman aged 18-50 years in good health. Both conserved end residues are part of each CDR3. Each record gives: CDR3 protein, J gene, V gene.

CDR3: CASTRQAQSDIEAFF
J: TRBJ1-1
V: TRBV9

CDR3: CSARTGHEQYF
J: TRBJ2-7
V: TRBV20-1

CDR3: CAISGTGKDTQYF
J: TRBJ2-3
V: TRBV10-3

CDR3: CASSRPWTDEAFF
J: TRBJ1-1
V: TRBV6-2/TRBV6-3

CDR3: CASSPGGTSTGELFF
J: TRBJ2-2
V: TRBV6-6

CDR3: CSARGYRDQPQHF
J: TRBJ1-5
V: TRBV20-1

CDR3: CASSLGERRYTF
J: TRBJ1-2
V: TRBV7-2

CDR3: CSARDLTKAFF
J: TRBJ1-1
V: TRBV20-1

CDR3: CASSPRSAAYSNQPQHF
J: TRBJ1-5
V: TRBV18

CDR3: CASSLAGGGNTIYF
J: TRBJ1-3
V: TRBV12-3/TRBV12-4

CDR3: CASSFLGTEAFF
J: TRBJ1-1
V: TRBV5-1

CDR3: CASSPRTGYGTDTQYF
J: TRBJ2-3
V: TRBV7-9

CDR3: CASSPEAGTAGNTIYF
J: TRBJ1-3
V: TRBV4-2

CDR3: CASSSELWRGPNEQYF
J: TRBJ2-7
V: TRBV3-2

CDR3: CASTGGAREQFF
J: TRBJ2-1
V: TRBV18

CDR3: CASSLKDQHEQFF
J: TRBJ2-1
V: TRBV7-9

CDR3: CASSEFAAAYEQYF
J: TRBJ2-7
V: TRBV25-1

CDR3: CSVEKPGTDTQYF
J: TRBJ2-3
V: TRBV29-1

CDR3: CASSLVVNSYEQYF
J: TRBJ2-7
V: TRBV7-9

CDR3: CSVEGRQTKTEAFF
J: TRBJ1-1
V: TRBV29-1

CDR3: CASSFDSLNTEAFF
J: TRBJ1-1
V: TRBV6-5

CDR3: CASSTNRVKETQYF
J: TRBJ2-5
V: TRBV2

CDR3: CSARASRGLYNSPLHF
J: TRBJ1-6
V: TRBV20-1

CDR3: CASKELTGNNQPQHF
J: TRBJ1-5
V: TRBV2

CDR3: CSASLPRRRNHPQHF
J: TRBJ1-5
V: TRBV20-1

CDR3: CSARLGDNEQFF
J: TRBJ2-1
V: TRBV20-1

CDR3: CASSPGRRGWPQHF
J: TRBJ1-5
V: TRBV18

CDR3: CSARQAGRSTDTQYF
J: TRBJ2-3
V: TRBV20-1

CDR3: CASSYSGSGGYEQFF
J: TRBJ2-1
V: TRBV6-2/TRBV6-3

CDR3: CASRETGINQPQHF
J: TRBJ1-5
V: TRBV6-1

CDR3: CASRVPMMNTEAFF
J: TRBJ1-1
V: TRBV19

CDR3: CASSIVPPNQPQYF
J: .
V: TRBV19

CDR3: CASSPRRSQYF
J: TRBJ2-5
V: TRBV7-2

CDR3: CASSLAVRGNTEAFF
J: TRBJ1-1
V: TRBV5-1

CDR3: CAGSLAGGARTDTQYF
J: TRBJ2-3
V: TRBV5-1

CDR3: CASGSGGTWQMNTEAFF
J: TRBJ1-1
V: TRBV9

CDR3: CASSPGQGGEQYF
J: TRBJ2-7
V: TRBV18

CDR3: CASSYEGLGYTF
J: TRBJ1-2
V: TRBV2

CDR3: CSAGQGNYGYTF
J: TRBJ1-2
V: TRBV20-1

CDR3: CASSPVMGVNTEAFF
J: TRBJ1-1
V: TRBV4-3

CDR3: CASSFGTAEAFF
J: TRBJ1-1
V: TRBV5-1

CDR3: CASSGQINSNQPQHF
J: TRBJ1-5
V: TRBV2

CDR3: CASRVDGSEKLFF
J: TRBJ1-4
V: TRBV27

CDR3: CASSYLGMGKTQYF
J: TRBJ2-5
V: TRBV27

CDR3: CGARAPGLAGGTDTQYF
J: TRBJ2-3
V: TRBV20-1